A selection of T cell receptor beta chains follows, all from one sample in a study of OX40 agonist ivuxolimab in advanced cancers. Data came from immunoSEQ multiplex PCR; TCRdb stores just in-frame clones and leaves some out. This table holds roughly 77,000 clones, about 90% found once. Sample: CD4+ or CD8+ T cells sorted from blood, taken in a trial of the OX40 agonist ivuxolimab. The receptor source for this set is an adult with an advanced solid tumor such as melanoma, head and neck, liver or kidney cancer. The CDR3 runs from the conserved cysteine through the conserved F or W. Fields, in order: clone size, D gene, J gene, V gene, CDR3 DNA, CDR3 protein. D genes are given only for firm matches. The size of a clone is reported for some rows only, either as once, few or many, or as a class for expanded clones.

size: -
D: -
J: TRBJ2-7
V: TRBV27
DNA: TGTGCCAGCAGTTTCCAACAAGGACGGACGGTTACCTACGAGCAGTACTTC
CDR3: CASSFQQGRTVTYEQYF

size: -
D: -
J: TRBJ1-1
V: TRBV6-5
DNA: TGTGCCAGCAGTTTCAGGGACACTGAAGCTTTCTTT
CDR3: CASSFRDTEAFF

size: -
D: -
J: TRBJ2-3
V: TRBV9
DNA: TGTGCCAGCAGCGTAGAGGGCGGGGCTAGCACAGATACGCAGTATTTT
CDR3: CASSVEGGASTDTQYF

size: -
D: -
J: TRBJ2-5
V: TRBV6-5
DNA: TGTGCCAGCAGTTACGGGGAGGAAGAGACCCAGTACTTC
CDR3: CASSYGEEETQYF

size: -
D: -
J: TRBJ2-1
V: TRBV2
DNA: TGTGCCAGCCCGGGCGGGGCGTCCTCCTACAATGAGCAGTTCTTC
CDR3: CASPGGASSYNEQFF

size: -
D: TRBD1
J: TRBJ1-5
V: TRBV9
DNA: TGTGCCAGCAGCTACGGGACAGGCCCCGATCAGCCCCAGCATTTT
CDR3: CASSYGTGPDQPQHF

size: -
D: -
J: TRBJ2-7
V: TRBV4-1
DNA: TGCGCCAGCAGCCGAGTTACACTGGGGTACGAGCAGTACTTC
CDR3: CASSRVTLGYEQYF

size: -
D: -
J: TRBJ2-7
V: TRBV7-9
DNA: TGTGCCAGCAGCTCCGTAACAGCGGTTGCCTGGTACGAGCAGTACTTC
CDR3: CASSSVTAVAWYEQYF

size: -
D: -
J: TRBJ1-2
V: TRBV19
DNA: TGTGCCAGTAGTCCGGGTCCTAACTATGGCTACACCTTC
CDR3: CASSPGPNYGYTF

size: -
D: -
J: TRBJ1-2
V: TRBV30
DNA: TGTGCCTGGAGTGTGGGCGGCAGAGATAAGTATGGCTACACCTTC
CDR3: CAWSVGGRDKYGYTF

size: -
D: TRBD1
J: TRBJ2-2
V: TRBV15
DNA: TGTGTCACCAGACCGGACAGGGAGGCCGGGGAGCTGTTTTTT
CDR3: CVTRPDREAGELFF

size: -
D: TRBD2
J: TRBJ2-1
V: TRBV30
DNA: TGTGCCTGGAACGGGGGGGCCGGTGAGCAGTTCTTC
CDR3: CAWNGGAGEQFF

size: -
D: -
J: TRBJ2-7
V: TRBV5-1
DNA: TGCGCCAGCAGCTTGGTCGGGGGTCATCCCTACGAGCAGTACTTC
CDR3: CASSLVGGHPYEQYF

size: -
D: TRBD1
J: TRBJ2-7
V: TRBV27
DNA: TGTGCCAGCAGTCTGACAGGGGGCATTACCTACGAGCAGTACTTC
CDR3: CASSLTGGITYEQYF

size: -
D: TRBD2
J: TRBJ2-3
V: TRBV9
DNA: TGTGCCAGCAGCGCATCTAGCGGGGGGGCCACAGATACGCAGTATTTT
CDR3: CASSASSGGATDTQYF

size: -
D: -
J: TRBJ1-1
V: TRBV29-1
DNA: TGCAGCGTTGAAACTAAGGAGGCCCCTGAAGCTTTCTTT
CDR3: CSVETKEAPEAFF

size: -
D: -
J: TRBJ2-7
V: TRBV6-1
DNA: TGTGCCAGCAGTGAAGCCCCCGGGACGTTCTACGAGCAGTACTTC
CDR3: CASSEAPGTFYEQYF

size: -
D: -
J: TRBJ2-2
V: TRBV18
DNA: TGTGCCAGCTCACCACCGGAGCAGGGCACCGGGGAGCTGTTTTTT
CDR3: CASSPPEQGTGELFF

size: -
D: -
J: TRBJ1-4
V: TRBV21-1
DNA: TGTGCCAGCTCAGGGGAGGAGGATGAAAAACTGTTTTTT
CDR3: CASSGEEDEKLFF

size: few
D: TRBD2
J: TRBJ2-3
V: TRBV5-6
DNA: TGTGCCAGCAGCTTTGGAACCCTAGCGGCCACTGCCCCGCAGTATTTT
CDR3: CASSFGTLAATAPQYF

size: once
D: -
J: TRBJ2-2
V: TRBV7-7
DNA: TGTGCCAGCAGCCAGGGGCCGAACACCGGGGAGCTGTTTTTT
CDR3: CASSQGPNTGELFF

size: -
D: -
J: TRBJ1-6
V: TRBV6-6
DNA: TGTGCCAGCAGTTACTCTCTGGATGACCTTAATTCACCCCTCCACTTT
CDR3: CASSYSLDDLNSPLHF

size: -
D: -
J: TRBJ1-1
V: TRBV2
DNA: TGTGCCAGCAGTGATTGGGTAGACACTGAAGCTTTCTTT
CDR3: CASSDWVDTEAFF

size: -
D: TRBD2
J: TRBJ2-7
V: TRBV5-4
DNA: TGTGCCAGCAGCCAACTAGCGGGTGCTCCCTACGAGCAGTACTTC
CDR3: CASSQLAGAPYEQYF